The sequence of this T cell receptor beta chain was determined in a study of read filtering for tumor transcriptome and immune sequencing. Overall study context: Transcriptome libraries were built from DNase-treated RNA.

Bone marrow was sampled from every patient at the time of active disease. General study results and limits: Around 80% of IR-seq clonotypes had a single read, yet these held around 3.3% of reads.

The library was built from about 370 ng RNA with molecular barcoded adaptors for alpha/delta and beta/gamma chains. TCRdb re-derived calls from the reads in MiXCR, one entry per CDR3 protein. The sample contains 120,000 or so distinct CDR3 sequences, 13% of which appear only once. This clonotype was observed many times. What it recognizes is unknown. V gave up 4 bases and J gave up 4 bases, with 7 bases separating them. CDR1 and CDR2 (germline): DFQATT, SNEGSKA (reference sequence). CDR3 size: 11 residues. The sample was a population of CD138-negative cells sorted from bone marrow. This rearrangement joins TRBV20-1 to TRBJ1-1; no clear D. The origin of this receptor is a donor older than 35 with multiple myeloma. The CDR3 DNA is TGCAGTGCTAACGATGGCACTGAAGCTTTCTTT. Protein product: CSANDGTEAFF.